A single sample gave rise to the 16 T cell receptor beta chains below, sequenced in a study of technical replicates of blood from several donors. The data were produced by immunoSEQ multiplex PCR, yet TCRdb's version contains in-frame clones alone and is incomplete. This table holds tens of thousands of clones, 90% to 95% found once. Sequences were obtained from T cells isolated from PBMCs. All receptors come from a human donor in good health.

The V and J genes are TRBV27 and TRBJ2-1, with 9 bases lining up with TRBD2. Trimming took 2 bases from V and 5 from J; bases not matched to a gene: 7. From germline, CDR1 is MNHEY and CDR2 SMNVEV (reference sequence). This CDR3 spans 16 amino acids. CDR3 DNA sequence: TGTGCCAGCAGTTTAGGAGCGGGGGGTACCGACAATGAGCAGTTCTTC. This gives the protein CASSLGAGGTDNEQFF.

This clone is a singleton in its sample. The CDR3 nucleotides are TGTGCCAGCAGTGAAAGGACAGGGCTAGCCAAAAACATTCAGTACTTC. Translating it yields CASSERTGLAKNIQYF. V usage is TRBV6-1 and J usage is TRBJ2-4; 8 nucleotides match TRBD1. The V and J ends lost 2 bases and 0 bases, in that order; junction bases with no gene match: 3. The CDR3 consists of 16 residues. CDR1 and CDR2 (germline): MNHNS, SASEGT.

V usage is TRBV4-1 and J usage is TRBJ1-5; tentatively, D is TRBD1 (6 bases). There are 14 residues in the CDR3. The germline gives CDR1 MGHRA, CDR2 YSYEKL. Trimming removed 4 bases at V and 10 bases at J, with 17 bases between. The DNA for the CDR3 is TGCGCCAGCAGCCCGGACAGAACGACCGTTCCCCAGCATTTT. Translating it yields CASSPDRTTVPQHF.

The rearrangement links TRBV5-1 to TRBJ2-7; no firm D call. The CDR3 is 14 amino acids. Per the germline V gene, CDR1 is SGHRS and CDR2 is YFSETQ. V lost 7 bases and J lost 7, with 21 bases in between. CDR3 amino acids: CASHRAVDTSEQYF. The CDR3 DNA is TGCGCCAGCCACCGTGCGGTGGATACGAGTGAGCAGTACTTC.

V and J are TRBV4-1 and TRBJ2-2; possibly TRBD2 for D (5 bases). V was trimmed by 4 bases and J by 1 base, leaving 10 bases between them. The germline CDR1 and CDR2 sequences are MGHRA and YSYEKL. There are 15 residues in the CDR3. The chain's CDR3 is CASSPAGRNTGELFF. CDR3 DNA: TGCGCCAGCAGCCCGGCGGGTCGGAACACCGGGGAGCTGTTTTTT.

This clone was recorded once. The CDR3 loop reads CSVRAAVRYGYTF. CDR3 in DNA: TGCAGCGTTCGGGCAGCGGTGCGCTATGGCTACACCTTC. The chain combines TRBV29-1 with TRBJ1-2; D gene uncertain. This CDR3 is built from 13 residues. Germline V gives CDR1 SQVTM, CDR2 ANQGSEA. The V end was cut by 5 bases, the J end by 4 bases, with 14 bases between.

On this clone itself: The junction shows a germline mismatch at one end, possibly a read error. The chain carries TRBV7-9 and TRBJ2-3; 9 bases fit TRBD2. This CDR3 region has 14 residues. Germline V lookup: CDR1 SEHNR, CDR2 FQNEAQ (reference sequence). Here the CDR3 DNA reads TGTGCCAGCAGCTTGGTCCAGCGGGAGGCCCTGAGGGATTTT. Residues: CASSLVQREALRDF.

The V gene is TRBV30, the J gene TRBJ1-5; 7 nucleotides align to TRBD1. Germline CDR1 reads GTSNPN; CDR2 reads SVGIG (reference sequence). The CDR3 length is 14 residues. J lost 2 bases, V lost 3 bases, and 4 bases had no gene match. Here the CDR3 reads CAWSQGQGNQPQHF. DNA of the CDR3: TGTGCCTGGAGCCAAGGACAGGGCAATCAGCCCCAGCATTTT. Looking up the rest from reference TRBV30 and TRBJ1-5 gives the full variable domain: SQTIHQWPATLVQPVGSPLSLECTVEGTSNPNLYWYRQAAGRGLQLLFYSVGIGQISSEVPQNLSASRPQDRQFILSSKKLLLSDSGFYLCAWSQGQGNQPQHFGDGTRLSIL.

This chain links TRBV5-1 with TRBJ2-1; D gene ambiguous. The CDR3 runs 15 residues. Germline V gene data show CDR1 as SGHRS and CDR2 as YFSETQ. V lost 0 bases and J 2 bases, leaving 9 bases between the germline ends. CDR3 loop: CASSLGLDTYNEQFF. DNA for the CDR3: TGCGCCAGCAGCTTGGGACTTGATACCTACAATGAGCAGTTCTTC.

On this clone: Other DNA sequences in the sample encode the same CDR3. The chain joins TRBV5-1 to TRBJ1-2; 7 nucleotides line up with TRBD1. This CDR3 is built from 15 residues. Per the germline V gene, CDR1 is SGHRS and CDR2 is YFSETQ. V was clipped by 0 bases and J by 3 bases; unmatched bases: 5. For the CDR3, the DNA is TGCGCCAGCAGCTTGGGACAGGGTCGTGACTATGGCTACACCTTC. It encodes CASSLGQGRDYGYTF.

This chain joins TRBV4-1 and TRBJ1-3, with D unresolved. The ends were cut back, 1 base at V and 1 base at J, with 5 bases in the middle. CDR3 length: 14 residues. Germline CDR1 reads MGHRA; CDR2 reads YSYEKL. CDR3 in amino acids: CASSQAQSGNTIYF. The CDR3 region has the DNA TGCGCCAGCAGCCAAGCCCAGTCTGGAAACACCATATATTTT.

The J gene is TRBJ2-3, the V gene TRBV5-6; D unresolved. Trimming removed 2 bases at V and 6 bases at J, with 7 bases between. Germline values: CDR1 SGHDT, CDR2 YYEEEE. The CDR3 consists of 12 residues. CDR3 residues: CASSFPRDTQYF. CDR3 coding DNA: TGTGCCAGCAGCTTCCCGCGGGATACGCAGTATTTT.

This clone has more than one count but fewer than ten. The chain combines TRBV19 with TRBJ2-3, with D maybe TRBD1 (7 bases). CDR3 length equals 14 residues. The V gene lost 6 bases and the J gene lost 9 bases, with 19 bases spanning the gap. Germline assignment: CDR1 LNHDA and CDR2 SQIVND (reference sequence). For the CDR3, the DNA is TGTGCCAGTAGAAGCGAGATCCAGGGGGGAACGCAGTATTTT. Translation gives CASRSEIQGGTQYF.

This sequence joins TRBV5-4 and TRBJ1-2, with 7 nucleotides matching TRBD1. This CDR3 has 14 residues. The J segment lost 8 bases and the V segment lost 5 bases, leaving 12 bases of the junction unmatched. Germline values: CDR1 SGHNT, CDR2 YYREEE (reference sequence). CDR3 in amino acids: CASSFDRDGIGYTF. The CDR3 DNA reads as TGTGCCAGCAGTTTCGACAGGGATGGGATAGGCTACACCTTC.

The V call is TRBV15, the J call TRBJ1-4; 10 positions match TRBD1. The CDR3 consists of 18 residues. Unmatched junction bases numbered 14, after V lost 0 bases and J lost 10 bases. The germline V gene has CDR1 LNHNV and CDR2 YYDKDF (reference sequence). CDR3 coding DNA: TGTGCCACCAGCAGAGAGAGTCCCGAGGGACAGGGGCAAGGAAAACTGTTTTTT. This encodes CATSRESPEGQGQGKLFF.

The chain links TRBV7-9 to TRBJ1-4; 9 bases align to TRBD1. Losses at the gene ends were 2 bases for V and 8 bases for J; bases not matched to a gene: 6. The CDR3 runs to 15 residues. Per germline, CDR1 SEHNR and CDR2 FQNEAQ (reference sequence). The CDR3 loop is CASSLRDRENEKLFF. The CDR3, as DNA: TGTGCCAGCAGCTTAAGGGACAGGGAAAACGAAAAACTGTTTTTT.